This T cell receptor (beta chain) was observed in a study of HIV-infected children after antiretroviral therapy interruption. Study information: Children were on planned treatment interruption or continuous treatment. Study-wide findings and caveats: Naive CD4+ CDR3 sharing between time points fell after interruption began.

This clonotype was detected only a few times. The antigen is not known. Deletions cut 4 bases from V and 8 bases from J, with 12 bases between. There are 13 residues in the CDR3. This sample's treatment: PENTA 11 planned treatment interruption arm or continuous ART arm. Sorting from thawed PBMCs isolated naive CD4+ CD45RA+ CD45RO- T cells. The TCR library was built from RNA with a 3' RACE protocol and unique molecular identifiers. Using its own MiXCR run on the 3' RACE reads, TCRdb lists one record per CDR3 protein. Seen here are under 50,000 distinct CDR3 sequences, approximately 4% observed once, and the top ten hold roughly 0.7%.

The chain uses TRBV12-3 or TRBV12-4 and TRBJ2-1; D remains ambiguous. This receptor was identified in a pool of human donors with HIV. Sequenced material: CD45RA+ CD4+ T cells from PBMCs, pooled from several time points, taken from a donor given antiretroviral therapy, either interrupted or continuous. Subset described: naive CD4+ CD45RA+ CD45RO- T cells. CDR3 DNA sequence: TGTGCCAGCAGTTCCCACACGTGGGATGAGCAGTTCTTC. Amino acids: CASSSHTWDEQFF.